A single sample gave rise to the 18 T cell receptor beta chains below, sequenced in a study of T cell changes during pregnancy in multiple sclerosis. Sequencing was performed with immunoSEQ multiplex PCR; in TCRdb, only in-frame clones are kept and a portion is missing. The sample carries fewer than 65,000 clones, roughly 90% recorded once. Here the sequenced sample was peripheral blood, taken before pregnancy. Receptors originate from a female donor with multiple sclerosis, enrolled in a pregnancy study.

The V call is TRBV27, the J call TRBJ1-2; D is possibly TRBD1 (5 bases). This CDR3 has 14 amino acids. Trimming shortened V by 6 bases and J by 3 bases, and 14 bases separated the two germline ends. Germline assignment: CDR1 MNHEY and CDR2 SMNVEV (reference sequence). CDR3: CASSLGGVDYGYTF. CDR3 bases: TGTGCCAGCAGCTTAGGAGGGGTAGACTATGGCTACACCTTC.

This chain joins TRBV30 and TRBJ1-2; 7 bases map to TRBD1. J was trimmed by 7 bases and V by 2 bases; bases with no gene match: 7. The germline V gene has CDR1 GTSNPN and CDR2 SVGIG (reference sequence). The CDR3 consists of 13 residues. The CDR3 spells CAWSSKGGGGYTF. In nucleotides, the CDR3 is TGTGCCTGGAGTTCGAAAGGGGGCGGTGGCTACACCTTC.

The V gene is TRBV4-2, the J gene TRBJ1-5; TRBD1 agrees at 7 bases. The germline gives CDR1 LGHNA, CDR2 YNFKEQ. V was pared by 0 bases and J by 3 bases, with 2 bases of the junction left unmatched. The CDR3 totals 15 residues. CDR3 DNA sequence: TGTGCCAGCAGCCAAGAGGGACAGTACAATCAGCCCCAGCATTTT. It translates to CASSQEGQYNQPQHF.

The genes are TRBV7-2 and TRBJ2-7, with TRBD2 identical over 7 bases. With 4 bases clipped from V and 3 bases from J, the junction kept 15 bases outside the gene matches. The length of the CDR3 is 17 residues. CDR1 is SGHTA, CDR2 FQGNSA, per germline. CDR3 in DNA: TGTGCCAGCAGCTCTCACTCCAGCGGGGTGTACCACTACGAGCAGTACTTC. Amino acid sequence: CASSSHSSGVYHYEQYF.

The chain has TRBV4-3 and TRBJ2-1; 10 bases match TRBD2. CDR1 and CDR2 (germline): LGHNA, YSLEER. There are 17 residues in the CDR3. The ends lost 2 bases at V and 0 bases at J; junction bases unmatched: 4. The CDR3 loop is CASSQILAGGSYNEQFF. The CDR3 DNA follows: TGCGCCAGCAGCCAAATATTAGCGGGGGGCTCCTACAATGAGCAGTTCTTC.

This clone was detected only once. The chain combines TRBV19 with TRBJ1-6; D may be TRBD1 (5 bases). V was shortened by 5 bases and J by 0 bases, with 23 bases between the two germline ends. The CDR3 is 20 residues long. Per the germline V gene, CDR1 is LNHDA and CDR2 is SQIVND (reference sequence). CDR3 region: CASSGSSGFWTSSYNSPLHF. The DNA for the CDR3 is TGTGCCAGTAGTGGATCATCAGGGTTTTGGACGAGCTCCTATAATTCACCCCTCCACTTT.

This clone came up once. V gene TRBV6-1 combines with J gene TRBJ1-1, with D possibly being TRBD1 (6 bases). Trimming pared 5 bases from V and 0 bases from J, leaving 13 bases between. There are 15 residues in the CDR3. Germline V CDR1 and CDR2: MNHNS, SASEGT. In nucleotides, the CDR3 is TGTGCCAGCAGTATGGGACAACGATTGAACACTGAAGCTTTCTTT. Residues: CASSMGQRLNTEAFF.

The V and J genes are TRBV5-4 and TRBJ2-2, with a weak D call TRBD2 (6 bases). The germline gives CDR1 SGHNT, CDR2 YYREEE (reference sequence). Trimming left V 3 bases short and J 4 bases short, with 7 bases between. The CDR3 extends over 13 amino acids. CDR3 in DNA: TGTGCCAGCAGCTCGGGACTCACCGGGGAGCTGTTTTTT. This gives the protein CASSSGLTGELFF.

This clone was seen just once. The CDR3 region has the DNA TGTGCCAGCAGTGAAGCAGACAGCCCGTACGGGCCCCTCCACTTT. Residues: CASSEADSPYGPLHF. This sequence joins TRBV6-1 and TRBJ1-6, with a tentative D call TRBD1 (5 bases). Trimming took off 0 bases at V and 13 bases at J, with 16 bases between the two ends. CDR1 and CDR2 from the germline V gene are MNHNS and SASEGT. The CDR3 is 15 residues long.

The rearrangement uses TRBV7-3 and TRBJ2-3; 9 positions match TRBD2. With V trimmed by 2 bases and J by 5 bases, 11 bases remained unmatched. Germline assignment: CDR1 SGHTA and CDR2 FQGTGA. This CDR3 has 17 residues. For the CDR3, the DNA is TGTGCCAGCAGCTTAGATCCAGCGGGGGGTCTTCTAGATACGCAGTATTTT. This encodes CASSLDPAGGLLDTQYF. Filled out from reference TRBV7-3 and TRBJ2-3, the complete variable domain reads GAGVSQTPSNKVTEKGKYVELRCDPISGHTALYWYRQSLGQGPEFLIYFQGTGAADDSGLPNDRFFAVRPEGSVSTLKIQRTERGDSAVYLCASSLDPAGGLLDTQYFGPGTRLTVL.

The CDR3 protein is CASSQGSETQYF. The CDR3 coding sequence is TGTGCCAGCAGTCAGGGTTCCGAGACCCAGTACTTC. The chain links TRBV2 to TRBJ2-5; perhaps TRBD1 as D (5 bases). This CDR3 is 12 amino acids long. Germline CDR1 SNHLY, CDR2 FYNNEI. The V end lost 5 bases, the J end lost 5 bases, and 9 bases lay between the germline ends.

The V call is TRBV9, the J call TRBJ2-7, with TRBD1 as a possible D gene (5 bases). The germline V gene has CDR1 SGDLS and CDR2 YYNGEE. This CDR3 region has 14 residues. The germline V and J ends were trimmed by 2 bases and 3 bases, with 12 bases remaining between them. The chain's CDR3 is CASSVSTGGYEQYF. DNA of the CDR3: TGTGCCAGCAGCGTTTCCACAGGTGGCTACGAGCAGTACTTC.

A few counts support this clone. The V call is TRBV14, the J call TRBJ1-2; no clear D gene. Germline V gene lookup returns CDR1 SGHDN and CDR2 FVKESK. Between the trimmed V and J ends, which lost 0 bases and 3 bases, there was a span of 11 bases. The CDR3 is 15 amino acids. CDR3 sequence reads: CASSQDGREHYGYTF. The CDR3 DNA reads TGTGCCAGCAGCCAAGATGGGAGGGAACACTATGGCTACACCTTC.

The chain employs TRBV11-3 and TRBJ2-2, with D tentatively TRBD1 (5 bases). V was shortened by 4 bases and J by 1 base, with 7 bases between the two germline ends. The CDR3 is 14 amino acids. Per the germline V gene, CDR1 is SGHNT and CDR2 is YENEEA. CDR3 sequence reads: CASSYTGNTGELFF. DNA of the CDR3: TGTGCCAGCAGCTACACAGGGAACACCGGGGAGCTGTTTTTT.

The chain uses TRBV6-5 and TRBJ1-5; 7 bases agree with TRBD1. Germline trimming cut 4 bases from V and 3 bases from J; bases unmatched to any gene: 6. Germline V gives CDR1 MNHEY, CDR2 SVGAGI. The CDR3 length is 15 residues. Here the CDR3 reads CASSLTGAYNQPQHF. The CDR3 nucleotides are TGTGCCAGCAGTTTAACAGGGGCTTACAATCAGCCCCAGCATTTT.

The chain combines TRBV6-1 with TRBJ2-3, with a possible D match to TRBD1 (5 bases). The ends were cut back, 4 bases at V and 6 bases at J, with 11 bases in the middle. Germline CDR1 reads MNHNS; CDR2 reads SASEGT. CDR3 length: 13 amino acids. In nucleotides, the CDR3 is TGTGCCAGCAGTGGACAGCCTTTGGATACGCAGTATTTT. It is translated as CASSGQPLDTQYF.

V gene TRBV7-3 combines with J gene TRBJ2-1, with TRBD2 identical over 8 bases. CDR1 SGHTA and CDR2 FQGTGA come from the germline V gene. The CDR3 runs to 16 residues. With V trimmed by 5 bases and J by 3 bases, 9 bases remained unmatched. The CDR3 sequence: CASSPRAGAFYNEQFF. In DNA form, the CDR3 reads TGTGCCAGCAGCCCACGAGCGGGGGCGTTCTACAATGAGCAGTTCTTC.

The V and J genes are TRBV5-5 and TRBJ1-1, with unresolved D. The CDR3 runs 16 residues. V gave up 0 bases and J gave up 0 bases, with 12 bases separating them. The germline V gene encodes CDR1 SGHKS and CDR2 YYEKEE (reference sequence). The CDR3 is CASSLGVTTVNTEAFF. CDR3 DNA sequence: TGTGCCAGCAGCTTGGGGGTTACCACAGTGAACACTGAAGCTTTCTTT.